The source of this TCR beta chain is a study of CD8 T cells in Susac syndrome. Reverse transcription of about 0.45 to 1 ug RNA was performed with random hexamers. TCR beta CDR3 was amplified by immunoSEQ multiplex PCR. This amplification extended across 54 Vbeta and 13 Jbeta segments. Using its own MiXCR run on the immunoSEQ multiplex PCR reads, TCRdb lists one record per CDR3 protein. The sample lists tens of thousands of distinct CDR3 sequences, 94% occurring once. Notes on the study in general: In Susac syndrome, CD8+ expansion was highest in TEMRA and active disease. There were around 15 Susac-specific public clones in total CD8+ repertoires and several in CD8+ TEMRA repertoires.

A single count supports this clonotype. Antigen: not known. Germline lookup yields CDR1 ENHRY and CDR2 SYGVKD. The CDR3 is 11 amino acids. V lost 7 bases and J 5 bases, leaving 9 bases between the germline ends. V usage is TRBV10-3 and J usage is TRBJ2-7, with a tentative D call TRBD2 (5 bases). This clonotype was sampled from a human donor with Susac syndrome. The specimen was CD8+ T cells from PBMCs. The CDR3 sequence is CAINRDNEQYF. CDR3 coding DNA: TGTGCCATCAATCGGGATAACGAGCAGTACTTC.